Described below is a single TCR beta chain sequence and its context. The sample belongs to a study of blood T cell repertoires in COVID-19. Study details: Sample material is recorded as cDNA or gDNA derived from T cells, B-cell-depleted T cells, or PBMCs.

The CDR3 totals 13 residues. Trimming left V 5 bases short and J 5 bases short, with 7 bases between. Germline CDR1 SEHNR, CDR2 FQNEAQ (reference sequence). In terms of age and location, participants ranged from roughly 18 to 95 years and lived in about 25 US areas. Resolution of symptoms, clearance, or two negative PCRs was present in recovered Cohort 3 donors. The method was immunoSEQ multiplex PCR; TCRdb's version includes in-frame clones alone and lacks a portion of them. This table holds roughly 260,000 clones, 80% to 90% found once. This sequence was found in a woman aged 45 to 65 who had recovered from COVID-19. Sequencing used PBMCs or T cells enriched from blood (not recorded which). The chain has TRBV7-9 and TRBJ1-6; D may be TRBD1 (5 bases). DNA for the CDR3: TGTGCCAGCAGCCAGGGTGATAATTCACCCCTCCACTTT. This codes for CASSQGDNSPLHF.